Included here is one T cell receptor beta chain sequence, with context. Which antigen it targets is not known. No base qualities exist here, and no much larger clone lies one base off it. V is reduced by 1 base and J by 2 bases, leaving a spacing of 12 bases between them. Taken from the germline V gene, the CDR1 and CDR2 loops are MNHEY and SVGAGI. Including the terminal cysteine and phenylalanine, the CDR3 comprises 15 residues. Only CDR3 DNA is held: 45 bases, read in frame from base 1. From each donor, a single peripheral blood sample of about 120 mL on average was drawn into heparinised tubes. Naive, central memory, regulatory and stem cell-like memory CD4+ T cells were sorted on a BD FACSAria II using a panel including CD45RO, CCR7, CD25, CD127, CD95 and CD27. All sorted populations exceeded 95% purity. Right away, PBMCs were isolated by Lymphoprep density gradient centrifugation and were stained directly, with no culture step. So that batch effects would be minimized, each experiment stained and sorted samples in pairs, pairing one healthy donor with one patient.

These data belong to a study of beta chain features in type 1 diabetes (dated by TCRdb to about 2018). Background for the entire study: No differences in mean age, gender distribution, total cell number or subset yield were found between patients and healthy donors. A total of 107,917,701 sorted cells were examined across all samples, and RNA yield correlated strongly with the number of cells per subset. Naive and central memory subsets were obtained from all 30 or so donors, but regulatory and stem cell-like memory subsets were isolated from only 8 patients and about eight healthy donors. In the study, recently diagnosed type 1 diabetes patients and matched healthy donors were compared on the TCRB repertoires of their sorted circulating CD4+ T cell subsets.

What the research found in general, with its limitations: Because small numbers of individuals were included in the HLA sub-analyses, any influence of HLA type on TCRB rearrangement was left unresolved. Naive, central memory and regulatory TCRB repertoires appeared to be more similar among patients than among healthy donors. Because cDNA rather than genomic DNA was sequenced, highly expressing activated cells could have been over-represented, although no difference in activation and CD3 levels was found between groups. PCR may preferentially amplify shorter templates, but because patient and control samples were amplified and corrected together, any resulting skew would affect both groups equally. Fewer insertions and more nucleotide deletions at VDJ recombination sites were observed in patients with type 1 diabetes, implying thymic rearrangement abnormalities. A moderate but significant shortening of TCRB CDR3 length was observed in type 1 diabetes patients in all four CD4+ subsets.

The entire isolated RNA was reverse transcribed using the High Capacity cDNA Reverse Transcription Kit, and thus expressed TCRB transcripts were sequenced. Deep immunoSEQ sequencing was applied to naive, central memory and regulatory T cell samples, giving an average of roughly 3.5 million total reads per sample. Sorted cells were lysed in RLT buffer, and RNA was extracted using DNase-treated RNeasy Micro or Mini kits according to cell number. Each cell subset was processed separately to prevent cross-contamination, with patient and healthy donor samples processed together. TCRB sequences were amplified from cDNA with the immunoSEQ multiplex PCR, producing 87-bp fragments spanning the CDR3 region. Sequencing of the amplicons was performed on the Illumina HiSeq platform. The published analysis was carried out like this. Synthetic template baselines were used to correct PCR bias computationally, reads within Hamming distance 2 were collapsed together, and singletons that could not be merged were discarded. By aligning reads against IMGT, V, D and J genes, CDR3 length, and insertions or deletions at six rearrangement sites were assigned. Within each subset, clonotype counts were normalized to the number of sorted cells before true diversity and Gini coefficients were calculated with the tcR R package. The overlap coefficient, calculated on TCRB nucleotide sequences, was used to quantify repertoire sharing. As a proxy for the pre-selection repertoire, out-of-frame TCRB sequences from naive cells were analyzed. Entries here come from immuneACCESS through TCRdb and include only in-frame sequences with V and J called. Some clones fail to appear in such tables; in the studies checked, an unresolved V gene covers under half of the shortfall, and the cause of the remainder is unknown. The D gene and trimming were derived from the DNA, and the V and J assignments and clone size from that table. In all, the sample holds about 700,000 clones, and roughly 13% of those were seen once. Clones ranked in the top ten supply around 0.022% of the sample.

The sample comprised naive CD4+ T cells from blood. In light of the paper, this sample's cell subset or site label describes: true naive CD4+ T cells. This sequence uses TRBV6-5 and TRBJ2-7, with a tentative D call of TRBD1 or TRBD2, each matching 5 bases. The TCR comes from a young man with type 1 diabetes. CDR3 protein: CASSYLGRNTYEQYF. Here is the DNA: TGTGCCAGCAGTTACTTGGGACGTAACACCTACGAGCAGTACTTC.